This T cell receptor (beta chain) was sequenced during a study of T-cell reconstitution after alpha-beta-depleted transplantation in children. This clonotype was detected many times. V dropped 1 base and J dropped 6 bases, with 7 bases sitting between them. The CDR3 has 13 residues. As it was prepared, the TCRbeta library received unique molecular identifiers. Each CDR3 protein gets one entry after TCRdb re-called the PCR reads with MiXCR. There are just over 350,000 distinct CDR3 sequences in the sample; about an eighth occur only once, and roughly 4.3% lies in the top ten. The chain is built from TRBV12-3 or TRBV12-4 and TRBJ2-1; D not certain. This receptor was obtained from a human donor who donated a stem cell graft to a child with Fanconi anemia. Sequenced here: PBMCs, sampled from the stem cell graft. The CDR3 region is CASSLGWGNEQFF. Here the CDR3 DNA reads TGTGCCAGCAGTTTAGGCTGGGGCAATGAGCAGTTCTTC.